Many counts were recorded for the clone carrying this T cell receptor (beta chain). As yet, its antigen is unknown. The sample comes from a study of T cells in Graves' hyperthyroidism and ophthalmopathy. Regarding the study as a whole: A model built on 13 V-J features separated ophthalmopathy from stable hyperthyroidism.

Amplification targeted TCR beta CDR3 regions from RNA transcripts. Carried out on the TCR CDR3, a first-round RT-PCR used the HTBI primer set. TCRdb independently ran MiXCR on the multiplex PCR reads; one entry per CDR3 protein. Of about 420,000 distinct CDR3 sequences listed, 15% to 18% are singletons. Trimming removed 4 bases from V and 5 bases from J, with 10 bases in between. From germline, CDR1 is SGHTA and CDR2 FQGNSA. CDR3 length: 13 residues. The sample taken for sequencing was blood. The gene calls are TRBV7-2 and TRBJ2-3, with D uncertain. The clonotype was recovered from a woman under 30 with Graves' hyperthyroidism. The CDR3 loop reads CASSSPDRDTQYF. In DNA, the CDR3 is TGTGCCAGCAGCTCCCCGGACCGAGATACGCAGTATTTT.